Below, 26 T cell receptor beta chains from the same sample are listed, as sequenced in a study of blood T cell repertoires in COVID-19. Assay used: immunoSEQ multiplex PCR; TCRdb lists only in-frame clones, some missing. The table has approximately 310,000 clones, around 87% seen once. Sequences were obtained from peripheral blood. The receptors originated from a man aged 50-59 years with active or convalescent COVID-19.

The rearrangement joins TRBV6-2 or TRBV6-3 to TRBJ1-1, with D possibly TRBD1 on 5 matching bases. The CDR3 loop spans 14 amino acids. CDR1 and CDR2 (germline): MNHEY, SVGEGT. With 1 base removed from V and 5 bases from J, the gap between germline ends came to 11 bases. CDR3 nucleotides: TGTGCCAGCAGTTACTTATCGGGGGAGACTGAAGCTTTCTTT. Protein product: CASSYLSGETEAFF.

The chain links TRBV7-9 to TRBJ1-2; tentative D call: TRBD1 (5 bases). The CDR3 is 15 residues long. With 0 bases removed from V and 8 bases from J, the gap between germline ends came to 16 bases. Germline V gene data show CDR1 as SEHNR and CDR2 as FQNEAQ (reference sequence). The CDR3 DNA is TGTGCCAGCAGCTTAGCCAACCGGGGGGTCTACGGCTACACCTTC. This codes for CASSLANRGVYGYTF. The full variable domain, with the rest looked up from reference TRBV7-9 and TRBJ1-2, is DTGVSQNPRHKITKRGQNVTFRCDPISEHNRLYWYRQTLGQGPEFLTYFQNEAQLEKSRLLSDRFSAERPKGSFSTLEIQRTEQGDSAMYLCASSLANRGVYGYTFGSGTRLTVV.

This clone has a handful of counts. In DNA form, the CDR3 reads TGTGCCAGCAGTTACGGCCAGGGGGACGAGCAGTACTTC. This encodes CASSYGQGDEQYF. V usage is TRBV6-2 or TRBV6-3 and J usage is TRBJ2-7, with 7 bases that match TRBD1. The germline V gene has CDR1 MNHEY and CDR2 SVGEGT. The J segment lost 5 bases and the V segment lost 2 bases, leaving 3 bases of the junction unmatched. The CDR3 is 13 residues long.

This chain joins TRBV4-3 and TRBJ2-5; D may be TRBD2 (6 bases). The CDR3 covers 14 residues. The V and J ends lost 6 bases and 4 bases respectively, with 15 bases between them. The germline V gene encodes CDR1 LGHNA and CDR2 YSLEER. CDR3 sequence: CASRFRGAGETQYF. DNA for the CDR3: TGCGCCAGCAGGTTTCGCGGGGCTGGAGAGACCCAGTACTTC.

The chain links TRBV2 to TRBJ1-5; possibly TRBD1 for D (6 bases). V was trimmed by 5 bases and J by 1 base, leaving 12 bases between them. The CDR3 runs to 15 residues. CDR1 and CDR2 (germline): SNHLY, FYNNEI. CDR3 protein: CASSPEQGSNQPQHF. DNA of the CDR3: TGTGCCAGCAGTCCAGAACAGGGAAGCAATCAGCCCCAGCATTTT. The full variable domain, its missing parts supplied by reference TRBV2 and TRBJ1-5, is EPEVTQTPSHQVTQMGQEVILRCVPISNHLYFYWYRQILGQKVEFLVSFYNNEISEKSEIFDDQFSVERPDGSNFTLKIRSTKLEDSAMYFCASSPEQGSNQPQHFGDGTRLSIL.

The chain combines TRBV6-5 with TRBJ1-6; TRBD1 is a possible D gene (6 bases). Germline values: CDR1 MNHEY, CDR2 SVGAGI. V shed 6 bases and J shed 6 bases, with 15 bases lying between them. CDR3 length: 15 amino acids. The CDR3: CASSWSGESNSPLHF. CDR3 DNA: TGTGCCAGCAGCTGGTCAGGGGAGAGTAATTCACCCCTCCACTTT.

V is TRBV19 and J is TRBJ1-5, with 9 bases identical to TRBD1. The CDR3 is 19 amino acids. With V trimmed by 7 bases and J by 4 bases, 20 bases remained unmatched. Looked up from germline, CDR1 is LNHDA and CDR2 is SQIVND (reference sequence). In DNA, the CDR3 is TGTGCCAGTACTCCGGGACAGGGAAGCTCGTCCGTTTATAATCAGCCCCAGCATTTT. Its protein is CASTPGQGSSSVYNQPQHF.

The chain links TRBV6-1 to TRBJ2-7; D may be TRBD1 (5 bases). CDR3 size: 12 residues. V was trimmed by 3 bases and J by 7 bases, leaving 10 bases between them. CDR1 is MNHNS, CDR2 SASEGT, per germline. The CDR3 loop reads CASSDRVMEQYF. As DNA, the CDR3 is TGTGCCAGCAGTGACAGGGTAATGGAGCAGTACTTC.

V is TRBV30 and J is TRBJ2-1, with TRBD2 identical over 12 bases. Trimming at V came to 4 bases and at J to 2 bases, leaving 3 bases not matched to a gene. This CDR3 has 15 amino acids. Germline CDR1 and CDR2: GTSNPN and SVGIG (reference sequence). The CDR3 sequence: CAWTSGGGTYNEQFF. CDR3 sequence (DNA): TGTGCCTGGACTAGCGGGGGGGGGACCTACAATGAGCAGTTCTTC.

This rearrangement joins TRBV28 to TRBJ1-3, with no clear D. Germline lookup yields CDR1 MDHEN and CDR2 SYDVKM. The ends were cut back, 7 bases at V and 0 bases at J, with 7 bases in the middle. The CDR3 sequence is 13 residues long. CDR3 sequence reads: CASILSSGNTIYF. The DNA for the CDR3 is TGTGCCAGCATCCTAAGCTCTGGAAACACCATATATTTT. Using reference TRBV28 and TRBJ1-3 for the parts outside the CDR3, the full variable domain is DVKVTQSSRYLVKRTGEKVFLECVQDMDHENMFWYRQDPGLGLRLIYFSYDVKMKEKGDIPEGYSVSREKKERFSLILESASTNQTSMYLCASILSSGNTIYFGEGSWLTVV.

The V and J genes are TRBV6-4 and TRBJ2-2, with D possibly TRBD1 on 6 matching bases. Germline V lookup: CDR1 MRHNA, CDR2 SNTAGT. This CDR3 has 14 amino acids. Trimming cost V 6 bases and J 1 base, with 9 bases left between them. CDR3 DNA: TGTGCCAGCAGACTGGGACAGAACACCGGGGAGCTGTTTTTT. Translated, it gives CASRLGQNTGELFF.

The chain carries TRBV11-2 and TRBJ1-6, with D tentatively TRBD1 (5 bases). Germline values: CDR1 SGHAT, CDR2 FQNNGV. The CDR3 covers 14 residues. The V end was cut by 3 bases, the J end by 9 bases, with 12 bases between. The CDR3 protein is CASSFGQGGSPLHF. CDR3 coding DNA: TGTGCCAGCAGCTTTGGTCAGGGTGGTTCACCCCTCCACTTT. The variable domain in full, completed from reference TRBV11-2 and TRBJ1-6, reads EAGVAQSPRYKIIEKRQSVAFWCNPISGHATLYWYQQILGQGPKLLIQFQNNGVVDDSQLPKDRFSAERLKGVDSTLKIQPAKLEDSAVYLCASSFGQGGSPLHFGNGTRLTVT.

The gene calls are TRBV7-8 and TRBJ2-7, with 14 positions matching TRBD2. Unmatched junction bases numbered 6, after V lost 5 bases and J lost 3 bases. CDR1 is SGHVS and CDR2 is FQNEAQ in the germline V gene. The CDR3 loop spans 16 amino acids. CDR3 in DNA: TGTGCCAGCAGCCCCGGGACTAGCGGGAGTGTCTACGAGCAGTACTTC. This gives the protein CASSPGTSGSVYEQYF.

The chain is built from TRBV6-2 or TRBV6-3 and TRBJ1-2; 9 bases agree with TRBD1. The length of the CDR3 is 15 residues. Trimming took 6 bases from V and 4 from J; bases not matched to a gene: 9. The germline gives CDR1 MNHEY, CDR2 SVGEGT. The CDR3 sequence: CASSPRDRARYGYTF. The CDR3 DNA reads as TGTGCCAGCAGCCCCCGGGACAGGGCCCGCTATGGCTACACCTTC.

The CDR3 DNA is TGTGCCAGCGGCAGGGGAAACTATGGCTACACCTTC. Translated: CASGRGNYGYTF. The chain recombines TRBV2 with TRBJ1-2, with a weak D call TRBD1 (6 bases). The V end lost 8 bases, the J end lost 2 bases, and 9 bases lay between the germline ends. The length of the CDR3 is 12 residues. In germline, CDR1 is SNHLY, CDR2 FYNNEI.

The chain employs TRBV9 and TRBJ1-2; possible D gene TRBD1, 6 bases. Per germline, CDR1 SGDLS and CDR2 YYNGEE. This CDR3 comprises 15 residues. V was trimmed by 6 bases and J by 2 bases, leaving 17 bases between them. The CDR3 DNA reads as TGTGCCAGCACCACCAGCCCCACAGGGAACTATGGCTACACCTTC. Protein sequence: CASTTSPTGNYGYTF.

V and J are TRBV28 and TRBJ1-4; possible D gene TRBD1, 6 bases. CDR3 length: 15 residues. Deletions cut 4 bases from V and 3 bases from J, with 12 bases between. Germline V lookup: CDR1 MDHEN, CDR2 SYDVKM. The CDR3 protein is CASSSAGAPNEKLFF. CDR3 sequence (DNA): TGTGCCAGCAGTTCCGCAGGGGCCCCTAATGAAAAACTGTTTTTT.

The rearrangement links TRBV28 to TRBJ2-1, with 7 bases fitting TRBD2. The CDR3 is made up of 16 amino acids. CDR1 and CDR2 (germline): MDHEN, SYDVKM. J gave up 0 bases and V 2 bases, and 4 bases lay outside the gene matches. This CDR3 is CASSLGIAGSYNEQFF. CDR3 DNA: TGTGCCAGCAGTTTAGGAATAGCGGGCTCCTACAATGAGCAGTTCTTC. Complete variable domain (other parts from reference TRBV28 and TRBJ2-1): DVKVTQSSRYLVKRTGEKVFLECVQDMDHENMFWYRQDPGLGLRLIYFSYDVKMKEKGDIPEGYSVSREKKERFSLILESASTNQTSMYLCASSLGIAGSYNEQFFGPGTRLTVL.

The chain carries TRBV11-2 and TRBJ1-4; 7 bases fit TRBD1. V shed 4 bases and J 10 bases; nucleotides not matched to a gene: 12. This CDR3 is built from 15 residues. The germline CDR1 and CDR2 sequences are SGHAT and FQNNGV. For the CDR3, the DNA is TGTGCCAGCAGCTCACCGGGACAGCTGTACGGAAAACTGTTTTTT. Translation gives CASSSPGQLYGKLFF.

The chain couples TRBV27 to TRBJ2-3, with 7 bases identical to TRBD1. Unmatched junction bases numbered 5, after V lost 3 bases and J lost 8 bases. Germline assignment: CDR1 MNHEY and CDR2 SMNVEV (reference sequence). The CDR3 runs 13 residues. CDR3 loop: CASSFTQGPTQYF. CDR3 DNA sequence: TGTGCCAGCAGTTTCACACAGGGGCCTACGCAGTATTTT.

This chain uses TRBV28 with TRBJ1-2, with a tentative D call TRBD1 (5 bases). The V and J ends lost 3 bases and 10 bases respectively, with 18 bases between them. The germline V gene has CDR1 MDHEN and CDR2 SYDVKM. This CDR3 is built from 14 residues. CDR3 nucleotides: TGTGCCAGCAGTTTCGCGGGGGGTCAATCCCTCTACACCTTC. This translates into CASSFAGGQSLYTF.

This clone was counted a few times. The chain combines TRBV6-2 or TRBV6-3 with TRBJ2-5, with D possibly being TRBD1 (6 bases). The CDR3 length is 15 residues. Looked up from germline, CDR1 is MNHEY and CDR2 is SVGEGT. V was cut by 3 bases and J by 2 bases, with 13 bases left in between. The CDR3 DNA reads TGTGCCAGCAGTTATGATTCCCAGGGGCAAGAGACCCAGTACTTC. It codes for CASSYDSQGQETQYF.

This clone was seen a single time. The V and J genes are TRBV7-2 and TRBJ2-1, with 8 bases identical to TRBD1. V shed 1 base and J 6 bases; nucleotides not matched to a gene: 8. Germline V gives CDR1 SGHTA, CDR2 FQGNSA. The CDR3 is 16 amino acids. The CDR3 nucleotides are TGTGCCAGCAGCTTAGGGGCCAGGGGGCTACCCAATGAGCAGTTCTTC. It yields the protein CASSLGARGLPNEQFF.

This clone was picked up one time. The rearrangement links TRBV15 to TRBJ1-5; 8 positions agree with TRBD1. The CDR3 is 16 amino acids. With V trimmed by 1 base and J by 5 bases, 7 bases remained unmatched. The V gene's germline CDR1 is LNHNV and CDR2 YYDKDF (reference sequence). This CDR3 reads CATSRGLSGGDQPQHF. As DNA, the CDR3 is TGTGCCACCAGCAGAGGCTTATCAGGGGGCGATCAGCCCCAGCATTTT.

The chain carries TRBV18 and TRBJ1-4; D is possibly TRBD1 (6 bases). The CDR3 extends over 15 amino acids. The germline CDR1 and CDR2 sequences are KGHSH and LQKENI. Trimming took 3 bases from V and 6 from J, leaving 14 bases between them. The CDR3, as DNA: TGTGCCAGCTCACCTATGGGACACGGTGATGAAAAACTGTTTTTT. This gives the protein CASSPMGHGDEKLFF.

As regards this clone: Other DNA sequences in the sample encode the same CDR3. The chain carries TRBV7-9 and TRBJ2-7, with D possibly being TRBD1 (5 bases). The germline gives CDR1 SEHNR, CDR2 FQNEAQ (reference sequence). This CDR3 is built from 12 residues. Between the trimmed V and J ends, which lost 3 bases and 3 bases, there was a span of 6 bases. CDR3 region: CASSFQGYEQYF. The CDR3 DNA reads as TGTGCCAGCAGCTTCCAGGGCTACGAGCAGTACTTC.